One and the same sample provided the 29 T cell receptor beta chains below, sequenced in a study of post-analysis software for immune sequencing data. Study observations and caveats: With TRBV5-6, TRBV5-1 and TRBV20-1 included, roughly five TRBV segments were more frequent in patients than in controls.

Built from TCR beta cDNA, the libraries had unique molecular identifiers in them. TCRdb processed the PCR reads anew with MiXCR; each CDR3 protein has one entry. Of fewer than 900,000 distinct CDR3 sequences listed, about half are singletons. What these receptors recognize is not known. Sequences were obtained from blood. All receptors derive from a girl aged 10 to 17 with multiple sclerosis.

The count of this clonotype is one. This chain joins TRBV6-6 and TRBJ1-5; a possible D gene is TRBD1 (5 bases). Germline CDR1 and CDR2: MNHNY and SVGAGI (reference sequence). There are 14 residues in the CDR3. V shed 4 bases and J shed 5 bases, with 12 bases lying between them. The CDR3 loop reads CASSWGGEYQPQHF. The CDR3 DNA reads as TGTGCCAGCAGTTGGGGGGGGGAATATCAGCCCCAGCATTTT.

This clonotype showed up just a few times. For the CDR3, the DNA is TGTGCCAGCAGCCTCTTCCGGCAAAGAGAGACCCAGTACTTC. Amino acids: CASSLFRQRETQYF. The chain uses TRBV7-2 and TRBJ2-5; D is uncertain. Trimming pared 5 bases from V and 4 bases from J, leaving 14 bases between. The CDR3 is 14 amino acids. The germline gives CDR1 SGHTA, CDR2 FQGNSA. Full variable domain (rest looked up from reference TRBV7-2 and TRBJ2-5): GAGVSQSPSNKVTEKGKDVELRCDPISGHTALYWYRQSLGQGLEFLIYFQGNSAPDKSGLPSDRFSAERTGGSVSTLTIQRTQQEDSAVYLCASSLFRQRETQYFGPGTRLLVL.

The CDR3 here is CASSPLPAYNEQFF. The CDR3 DNA reads as TGTGCCAGCAGCCCTCTCCCAGCGTACAATGAGCAGTTCTTC. J is TRBJ2-1 and V is TRBV7-2; no clear D gene. From germline, CDR1 is SGHTA and CDR2 FQGNSA. V lost 5 bases and J 4 bases, leaving 12 bases between the germline ends. The CDR3 extends over 14 amino acids.

DNA of the CDR3: TGTGCCAGCAGCTCCGGGACTAGCGGCGAGCAGTACTTC. Its protein product is CASSSGTSGEQYF. This sequence joins TRBV9 and TRBJ2-5, with 11 bases matching TRBD2. TRBJ2-7 matches the DNA end more closely, so the J call is doubtful. The CDR3 spans 13 residues. Germline CDR1 and CDR2: SGDLS and YYNGEE.

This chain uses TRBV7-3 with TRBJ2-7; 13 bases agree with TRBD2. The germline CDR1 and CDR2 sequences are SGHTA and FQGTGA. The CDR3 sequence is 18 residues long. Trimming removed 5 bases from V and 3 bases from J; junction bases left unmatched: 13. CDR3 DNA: TGTGCCAGCAGCATACCGGGACTAGCGGGACCCACTCTCTACGAGCAGTACTTC. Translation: CASSIPGLAGPTLYEQYF.

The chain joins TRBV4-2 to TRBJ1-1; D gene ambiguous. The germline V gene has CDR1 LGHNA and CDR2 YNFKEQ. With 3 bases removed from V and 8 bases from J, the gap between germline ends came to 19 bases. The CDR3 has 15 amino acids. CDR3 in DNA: TGTGCCAGCAGCCACCGATCCCTCCGGGGAGTGGAAGCTTTCTTT. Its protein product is CASSHRSLRGVEAFF.

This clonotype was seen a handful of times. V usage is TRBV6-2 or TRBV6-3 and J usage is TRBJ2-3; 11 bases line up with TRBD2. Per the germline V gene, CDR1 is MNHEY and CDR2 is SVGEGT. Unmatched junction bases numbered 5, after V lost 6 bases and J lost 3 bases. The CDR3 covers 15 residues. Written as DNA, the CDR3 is TGTGCCAGCAGCCCCTCTAGCGGGAGGACAGATACGCAGTATTTT. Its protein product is CASSPSSGRTDTQYF.

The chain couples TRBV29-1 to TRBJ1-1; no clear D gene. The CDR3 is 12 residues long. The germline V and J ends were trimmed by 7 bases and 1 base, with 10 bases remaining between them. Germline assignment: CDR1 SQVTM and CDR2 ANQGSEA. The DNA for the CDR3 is TGCAGCGAAAGGAAGGAGAACACTGAAGCTTTCTTT. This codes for CSERKENTEAFF.

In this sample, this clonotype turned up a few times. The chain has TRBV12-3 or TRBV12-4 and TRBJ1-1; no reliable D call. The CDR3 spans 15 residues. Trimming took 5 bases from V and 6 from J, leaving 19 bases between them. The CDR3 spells CASSPTSGELAEAFF. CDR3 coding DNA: TGTGCCAGCAGTCCTACCAGTGGGGAACTCGCTGAAGCTTTCTTT.

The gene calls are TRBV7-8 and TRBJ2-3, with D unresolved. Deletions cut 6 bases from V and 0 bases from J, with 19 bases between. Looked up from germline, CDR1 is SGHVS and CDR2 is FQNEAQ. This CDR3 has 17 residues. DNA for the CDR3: TGTGCCAGCAGTCATTACCCTGATGCGGATAGCACAGATACGCAGTATTTT. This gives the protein CASSHYPDADSTDTQYF.

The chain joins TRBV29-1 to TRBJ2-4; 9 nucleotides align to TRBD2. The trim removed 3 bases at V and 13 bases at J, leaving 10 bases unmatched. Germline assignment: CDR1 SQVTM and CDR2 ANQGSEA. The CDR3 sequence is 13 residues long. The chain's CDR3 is CSVEREGHHEQYF. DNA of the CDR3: TGCAGCGTTGAGCGGGAGGGCCACCATGAGCAGTACTTC. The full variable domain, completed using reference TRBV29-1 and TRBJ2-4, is SAVISQKPSRDICQRGTSLTIQCQVDSQVTMMFWYRQQPGQSLTLIATANQGSEATYESGFVIDKFPISRPNLTFSTLTVSNMSPEDSSIYLCSVEREGHHEQYFGAGTRLSVL.

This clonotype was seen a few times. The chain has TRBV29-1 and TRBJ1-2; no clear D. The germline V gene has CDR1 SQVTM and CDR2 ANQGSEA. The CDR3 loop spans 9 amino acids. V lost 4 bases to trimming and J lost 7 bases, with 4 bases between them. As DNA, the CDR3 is TGCAGCGTTGCCATTGGCTACACCTTC. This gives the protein CSVAIGYTF. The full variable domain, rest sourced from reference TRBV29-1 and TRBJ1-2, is SAVISQKPSRDICQRGTSLTIQCQVDSQVTMMFWYRQQPGQSLTLIATANQGSEATYESGFVIDKFPISRPNLTFSTLTVSNMSPEDSSIYLCSVAIGYTFGSGTRLTVV.

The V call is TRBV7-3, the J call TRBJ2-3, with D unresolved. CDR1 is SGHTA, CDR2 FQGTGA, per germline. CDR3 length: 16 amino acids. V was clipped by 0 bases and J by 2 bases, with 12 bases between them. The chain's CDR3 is CASSLTSFRITDTQYF. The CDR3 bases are TGTGCCAGCAGCTTAACAAGTTTTCGGATCACAGATACGCAGTATTTT.

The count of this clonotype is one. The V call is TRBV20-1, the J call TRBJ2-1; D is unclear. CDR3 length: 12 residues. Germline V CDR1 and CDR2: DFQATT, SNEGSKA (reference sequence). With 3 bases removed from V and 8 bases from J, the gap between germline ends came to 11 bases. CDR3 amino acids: CSASPLIHEQFF. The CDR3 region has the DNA TGCAGTGCTAGCCCCCTAATCCATGAGCAGTTCTTC.

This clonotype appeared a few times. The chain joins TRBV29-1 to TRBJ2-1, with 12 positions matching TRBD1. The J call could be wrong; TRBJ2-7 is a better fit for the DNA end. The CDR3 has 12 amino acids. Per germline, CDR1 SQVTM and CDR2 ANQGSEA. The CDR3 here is CSVGQGAHEQYF. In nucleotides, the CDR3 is TGCAGCGTGGGACAGGGGGCTCACGAGCAGTACTTC.

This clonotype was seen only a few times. The CDR3 is CASSSQGSDKFEQFF. CDR3 in DNA: TGTGCCAGCAGCTCACAGGGTTCGGATAAATTTGAGCAGTTCTTC. J is TRBJ2-1 and V is TRBV7-2; a possible D gene is TRBD1 (6 bases). CDR3 length: 15 amino acids. From germline, CDR1 is SGHTA and CDR2 FQGNSA. V was pared by 4 bases and J by 9 bases, with 19 bases between. The complete variable domain, with remaining parts taken from reference TRBV7-2 and TRBJ2-1, reads GAGVSQSPSNKVTEKGKDVELRCDPISGHTALYWYRQSLGQGLEFLIYFQGNSAPDKSGLPSDRFSAERTGGSVSTLTIQRTQQEDSAVYLCASSSQGSDKFEQFFGPGTRLTVL.

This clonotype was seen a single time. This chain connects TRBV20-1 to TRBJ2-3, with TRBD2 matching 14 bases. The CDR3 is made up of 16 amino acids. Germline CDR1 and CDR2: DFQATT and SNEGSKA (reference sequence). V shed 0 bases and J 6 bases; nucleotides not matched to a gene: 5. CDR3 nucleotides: TGCAGTGCTAGAGATGGGACTAGCGGGAGTTGGGATACGCAGTATTTT. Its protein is CSARDGTSGSWDTQYF.

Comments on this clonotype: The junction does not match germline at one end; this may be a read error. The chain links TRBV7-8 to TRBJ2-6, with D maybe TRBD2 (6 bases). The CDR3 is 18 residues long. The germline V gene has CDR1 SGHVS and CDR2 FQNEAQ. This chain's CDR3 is CACSLRDRLPSGANVLTF. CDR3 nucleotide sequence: TGTGCCTGCAGCTTGCGGGACCGCCTCCCCTCTGGGGCCAACGTCCTGACTTTC.

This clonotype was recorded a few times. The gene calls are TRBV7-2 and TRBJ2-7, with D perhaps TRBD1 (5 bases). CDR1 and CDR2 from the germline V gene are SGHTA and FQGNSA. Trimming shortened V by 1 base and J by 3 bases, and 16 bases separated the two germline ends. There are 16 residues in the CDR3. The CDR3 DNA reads TGTGCCAGCAGCTTAGTGTCCCAGGGTATTCGCTACGAGCAGTACTTC. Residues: CASSLVSQGIRYEQYF.

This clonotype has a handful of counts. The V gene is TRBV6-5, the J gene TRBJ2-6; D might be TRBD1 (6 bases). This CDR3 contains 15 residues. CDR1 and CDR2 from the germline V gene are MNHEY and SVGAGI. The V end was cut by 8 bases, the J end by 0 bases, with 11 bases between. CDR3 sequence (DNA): TGTGCCAGCCTAAGCAGGGGCTCTGGGGCCAACGTCCTGACTTTC. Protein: CASLSRGSGANVLTF.

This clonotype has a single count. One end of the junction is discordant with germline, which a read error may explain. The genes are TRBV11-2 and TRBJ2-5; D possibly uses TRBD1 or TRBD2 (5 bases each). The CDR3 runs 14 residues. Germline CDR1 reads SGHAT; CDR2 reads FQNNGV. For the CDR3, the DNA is TGTGCCAGCAGCTCAGTCCGGGGCCAAGAGACCCGGTACTTC. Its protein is CASSSVRGQETRYF.

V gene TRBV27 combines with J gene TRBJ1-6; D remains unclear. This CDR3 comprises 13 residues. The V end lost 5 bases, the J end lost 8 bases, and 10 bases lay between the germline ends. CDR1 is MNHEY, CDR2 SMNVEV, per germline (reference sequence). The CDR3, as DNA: TGTGCCAGCAGTCCGCTAACCGATTCACCCCTCCACTTT. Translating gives CASSPLTDSPLHF.

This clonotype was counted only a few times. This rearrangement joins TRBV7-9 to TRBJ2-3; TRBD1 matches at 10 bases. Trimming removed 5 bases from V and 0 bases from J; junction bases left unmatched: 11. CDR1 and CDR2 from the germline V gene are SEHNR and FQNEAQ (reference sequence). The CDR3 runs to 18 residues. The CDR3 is CASSVPAGTGESTDTQYF. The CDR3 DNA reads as TGTGCCAGCAGCGTCCCCGCCGGGACAGGGGAGAGCACAGATACGCAGTATTTT.

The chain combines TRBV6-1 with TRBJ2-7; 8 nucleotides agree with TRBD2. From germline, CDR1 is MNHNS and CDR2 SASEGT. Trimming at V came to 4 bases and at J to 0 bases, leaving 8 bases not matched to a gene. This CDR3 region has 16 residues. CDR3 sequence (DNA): TGTGCCAGCAGTGGAGTTCGACTAGCGATCTCCTACGAGCAGTACTTC. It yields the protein CASSGVRLAISYEQYF.

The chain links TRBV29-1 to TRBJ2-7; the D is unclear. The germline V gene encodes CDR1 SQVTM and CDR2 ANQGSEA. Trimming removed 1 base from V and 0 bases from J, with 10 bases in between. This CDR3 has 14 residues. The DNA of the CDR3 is TGCAGCGTTGAAGGAGGTAGGAACTCCTACGAGCAGTACTTC. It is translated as CSVEGGRNSYEQYF.

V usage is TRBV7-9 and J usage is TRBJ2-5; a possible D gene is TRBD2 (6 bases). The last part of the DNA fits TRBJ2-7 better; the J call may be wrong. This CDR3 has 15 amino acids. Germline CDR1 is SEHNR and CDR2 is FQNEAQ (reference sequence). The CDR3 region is CASSSGDSFADEQYF. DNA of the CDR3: TGTGCCAGCAGCTCGGGGGACTCCTTTGCCGACGAGCAGTACTTC.

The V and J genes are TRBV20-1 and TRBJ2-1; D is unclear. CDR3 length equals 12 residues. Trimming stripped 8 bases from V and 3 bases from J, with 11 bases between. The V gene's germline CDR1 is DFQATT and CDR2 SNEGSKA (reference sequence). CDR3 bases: TGCAGTACATCTAGGAACTACAATGAGCAGTTCTTC. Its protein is CSTSRNYNEQFF.

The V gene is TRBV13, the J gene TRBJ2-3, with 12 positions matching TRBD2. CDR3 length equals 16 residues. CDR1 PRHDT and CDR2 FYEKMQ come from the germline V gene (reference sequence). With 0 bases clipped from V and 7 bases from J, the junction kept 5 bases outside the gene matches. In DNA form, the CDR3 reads TGTGCCAGCAGCTTAGGGAGACTAGCGGGGGTCAATACGCAGTATTTT. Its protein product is CASSLGRLAGVNTQYF.

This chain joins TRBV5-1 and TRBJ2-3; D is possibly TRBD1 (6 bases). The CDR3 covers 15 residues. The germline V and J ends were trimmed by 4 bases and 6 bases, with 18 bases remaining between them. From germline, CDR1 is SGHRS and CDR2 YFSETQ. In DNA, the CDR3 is TGCGCCAGCAGCCAGGGACAAGGATTACGGGATACGCAGTATTTT. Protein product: CASSQGQGLRDTQYF.